A single sample is the source of the 19 T cell receptor beta chains below, sequenced in a study of blood T cell repertoires in COVID-19. The assay was immunoSEQ multiplex PCR, and TCRdb's table has in-frame clones only and misses some. The sample yields about 80,000 clones, 88% seen once. The sample was peripheral blood. These receptors were taken from a woman aged 80 or over with acute or convalescent COVID-19.

J is TRBJ1-1 and V is TRBV10-1; D gene uncertain. Deletions cut 8 bases from V and 0 bases from J, with 19 bases between. The CDR3 is 16 residues long. Per germline, CDR1 WNHNN and CDR2 SYGVQD (reference sequence). In DNA form, the CDR3 reads TGCGCCAGCGAGGCGTCCTTAGATATACTGAACACTGAAGCTTTCTTT. Translation: CASEASLDILNTEAFF.

V is TRBV2 and J is TRBJ2-5; possibly TRBD2 for D (6 bases). The CDR3 runs to 14 residues. The V and J ends lost 6 bases and 1 base respectively, with 12 bases between them. Per the germline V gene, CDR1 is SNHLY and CDR2 is FYNNEI. The CDR3 loop reads CASRGRDFQETQYF. In DNA form, the CDR3 reads TGTGCCAGCAGGGGCCGGGACTTCCAAGAGACCCAGTACTTC. Full variable domain (outside the CDR3, taken from reference TRBV2 and TRBJ2-5): EPEVTQTPSHQVTQMGQEVILRCVPISNHLYFYWYRQILGQKVEFLVSFYNNEISEKSEIFDDQFSVERPDGSNFTLKIRSTKLEDSAMYFCASRGRDFQETQYFGPGTRLLVL.

Written as DNA, the CDR3 is TGCGCCAGCAGCGTCGCCGGGACAGCCCCCTACGAGCAGTACTTC. The encoded protein is CASSVAGTAPYEQYF. V and J are TRBV5-1 and TRBJ2-7; 7 positions agree with TRBD1. Germline lookup yields CDR1 SGHRS and CDR2 YFSETQ. Trimming cost V 4 bases and J 2 bases; bases outside gene matches: 9. The CDR3 loop spans 15 amino acids.

V and J are TRBV11-3 and TRBJ1-1; maybe TRBD1 (6 bases). V was cut by 5 bases and J by 3 bases, with 7 bases left in between. From germline, CDR1 is SGHNT and CDR2 YENEEA. The length of the CDR3 is 12 residues. The CDR3 DNA is TGTGCCAGCAGCAAGGGGGACACTGAAGCTTTCTTT. Translating it yields CASSKGDTEAFF.

V usage is TRBV7-9 and J usage is TRBJ1-1, with D perhaps TRBD1 (5 bases). The V gene's germline CDR1 is SEHNR and CDR2 FQNEAQ (reference sequence). V shed 4 bases and J shed 3 bases, with 15 bases lying between them. This CDR3 comprises 15 residues. The CDR3 sequence: CASSSPRDSYTEAFF. The CDR3 DNA reads TGTGCCAGCAGCTCCCCTCGGGACTCTTACACTGAAGCTTTCTTT.

The chain is built from TRBV7-2 and TRBJ1-5; D not certain. The V gene lost 4 bases and the J gene lost 5 bases, with 9 bases spanning the gap. Germline V CDR1 and CDR2: SGHTA, FQGNSA. This CDR3 contains 13 residues. The CDR3 DNA reads TGTGCCAGCAGCTCCCGGGTGGATCAGCCCCAGCATTTT. It encodes CASSSRVDQPQHF.

The chain recombines TRBV5-4 with TRBJ1-2; 8 bases map to TRBD1. Germline V gene data show CDR1 as SGHNT and CDR2 as YYREEE (reference sequence). This CDR3 is 13 amino acids long. The V segment lost 7 bases and the J segment 4 bases; nucleotides outside the gene matches: 6. CDR3 in DNA: TGTGCCAGCGGACGGACAGGGCCCTATGGCTACACCTTC. Amino acid sequence: CASGRTGPYGYTF.

The chain carries TRBV7-8 and TRBJ1-2; D not resolved. CDR1 and CDR2 (germline): SGHVS, FQNEAQ. V was cut by 3 bases and J by 0 bases, with 20 bases left in between. The CDR3 spans 18 residues. The CDR3 DNA sequence: TGTGCCAGCAGCTTCGGTCCCCCTAGGGAGGGTGCTAACTATGGCTACACCTTC. It yields the protein CASSFGPPREGANYGYTF.

The chain links TRBV6-2 or TRBV6-3 to TRBJ1-1, with D possibly being TRBD1 (6 bases). Trimming left V 6 bases short and J 1 base short, with 15 bases between. CDR1 is MNHEY, CDR2 SVGEGT, per germline. CDR3 length: 15 residues. The CDR3 DNA reads TGTGCCAGCAGCCCTCACAGGGAGGGGAACACTGAAGCTTTCTTT. Translation: CASSPHREGNTEAFF.

The genes are TRBV7-6 and TRBJ1-4; D might be TRBD1 (5 bases). The germline V gene has CDR1 SGHVS and CDR2 FNYEAQ. There are 17 residues in the CDR3. Trimming took off 6 bases at V and 8 bases at J, with 25 bases between the two ends. The CDR3 region has the DNA TGTGCCAGCAGTCCAATTACCTTGGGGCAGCAGTTGGAAAAACTGTTTTTT. Translated: CASSPITLGQQLEKLFF.

J is TRBJ1-2 and V is TRBV6-6; 10 positions match TRBD1. The CDR3 is 17 amino acids. Germline V gives CDR1 MNHNY, CDR2 SVGAGI (reference sequence). V lost 5 bases, J lost 4 bases, and 13 bases stayed unmatched. CDR3 sequence reads: CASSLTLAGQGFYGYTF. Here the CDR3 DNA reads TGTGCCAGCAGTCTTACATTAGCGGGACAGGGGTTCTATGGCTACACCTTC.

The V and J genes are TRBV5-1 and TRBJ2-3; 7 nucleotides line up with TRBD1. V lost 4 bases to trimming and J lost 0 bases; unmatched junction nucleotides: 2. This CDR3 has 14 residues. Germline V gene sequence: CDR1 SGHRS, CDR2 YFSETQ. The CDR3 is CASSRGQSTDTQYF. In DNA form, the CDR3 reads TGCGCCAGCAGCCGGGGACAGAGCACAGATACGCAGTATTTT.

The chain is built from TRBV6-5 and TRBJ2-7; 10 bases map to TRBD2. From germline, CDR1 is MNHEY and CDR2 SVGAGI. Losses at the gene ends were 6 bases for V and 3 bases for J; bases not matched to a gene: 5. The length of the CDR3 is 14 residues. CDR3 sequence: CASRASGGDYEQYF. The CDR3, as DNA: TGTGCCAGCAGAGCTAGCGGGGGCGACTACGAGCAGTACTTC.

The chain employs TRBV7-2 and TRBJ2-7, with 11 bases identical to TRBD2. The V and J ends lost 1 base and 7 bases, in that order; junction bases with no gene match: 6. Germline values: CDR1 SGHTA, CDR2 FQGNSA. The CDR3 totals 15 residues. CDR3 DNA: TGTGCCAGCAGCTTAGTAGCGGGGGGGCCGGGGGAGCAGTACTTC. Protein product: CASSLVAGGPGEQYF. The full variable domain, its missing parts supplied by reference TRBV7-2 and TRBJ2-7, is GAGVSQSPSNKVTEKGKDVELRCDPISGHTALYWYRQSLGQGLEFLIYFQGNSAPDKSGLPSDRFSAERTGGSVSTLTIQRTQQEDSAVYLCASSLVAGGPGEQYFGPGTRLTVT.

CDR3 loop: CASSYSVRGSGEQYF. In nucleotides, the CDR3 is TGTGCCAGCAGTTACTCGGTACGGGGGTCGGGCGAGCAGTACTTC. The gene calls are TRBV6-5 and TRBJ2-7; a possible D gene is TRBD2 (6 bases). The V and J ends lost 0 bases and 6 bases respectively, with 15 bases between them. CDR1 is MNHEY, CDR2 SVGAGI, per germline. This CDR3 has 15 residues.

The rearrangement uses TRBV11-2 and TRBJ1-2; 7 bases agree with TRBD1. The CDR3 covers 17 residues. The V gene's germline CDR1 is SGHAT and CDR2 FQNNGV. J was trimmed by 5 bases and V by 4 bases; bases with no gene match: 16. The CDR3 DNA reads TGTGCCAGCAGCTCCTACACCGACAGGGTGAAGGGGTATGGCTACACCTTC. It yields the protein CASSSYTDRVKGYGYTF.

This chain connects TRBV5-1 to TRBJ1-2; maybe TRBD1 (5 bases). The V gene lost 4 bases and the J gene lost 0 bases, with 16 bases spanning the gap. The CDR3 covers 16 residues. Germline V gene data show CDR1 as SGHRS and CDR2 as YFSETQ. This CDR3 is CASSPGGTQTNYGYTF. The CDR3 nucleotides are TGCGCCAGCAGCCCGGGCGGGACCCAGACTAACTATGGCTACACCTTC.

CDR3 bases: TGTGCCAGCAGCCCCCGACAGGGGGCTATCACTGAAGCTTTCTTT. This codes for CASSPRQGAITEAFF. The rearrangement links TRBV5-5 to TRBJ1-1, with 10 bases identical to TRBD1. This CDR3 contains 15 residues. CDR1 is SGHKS, CDR2 YYEKEE, per germline (reference sequence). V lost 4 bases to trimming and J lost 4 bases; unmatched junction nucleotides: 7.

The rearrangement joins TRBV5-6 to TRBJ2-3; D uncertain. The CDR3 sequence is 18 residues long. Germline assignment: CDR1 SGHDT and CDR2 YYEEEE. Deletions cut 2 bases from V and 1 base from J, with 20 bases between. CDR3 DNA: TGTGCCAGCAGCTTTTACACAGTCTCACGTGTCGGCACAGATACGCAGTATTTT. Protein product: CASSFYTVSRVGTDTQYF. The full variable domain, its missing parts supplied by reference TRBV5-6 and TRBJ2-3, is DAGVTQSPTHLIKTRGQQVTLRCSPKSGHDTVSWYQQALGQGPQFIFQYYEEEERQRGNFPDRFSGHQFPNYSSELNVNALLLGDSALYLCASSFYTVSRVGTDTQYFGPGTRLTVL.